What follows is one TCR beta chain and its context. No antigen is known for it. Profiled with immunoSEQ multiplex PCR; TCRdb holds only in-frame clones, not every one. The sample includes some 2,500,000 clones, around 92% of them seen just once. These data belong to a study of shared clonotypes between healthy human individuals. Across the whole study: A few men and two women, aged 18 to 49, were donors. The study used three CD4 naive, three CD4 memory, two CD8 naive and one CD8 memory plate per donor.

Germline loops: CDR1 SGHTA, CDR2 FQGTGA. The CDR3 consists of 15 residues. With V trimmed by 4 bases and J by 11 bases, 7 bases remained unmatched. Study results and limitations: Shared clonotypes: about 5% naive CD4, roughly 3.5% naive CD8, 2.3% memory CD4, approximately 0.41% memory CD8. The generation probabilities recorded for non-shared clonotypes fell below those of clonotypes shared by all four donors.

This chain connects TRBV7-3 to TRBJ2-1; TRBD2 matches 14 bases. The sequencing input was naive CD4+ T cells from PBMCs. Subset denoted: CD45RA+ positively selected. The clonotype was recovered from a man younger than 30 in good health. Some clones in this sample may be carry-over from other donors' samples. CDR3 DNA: TGTGCCAGCAGCTCCGAGGGACTAGCGGGAGTGAAGCAGTTCTTC. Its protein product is CASSSEGLAGVKQFF. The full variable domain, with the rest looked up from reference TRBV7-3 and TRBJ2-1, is GAGVSQTPSNKVTEKGKYVELRCDPISGHTALYWYRQSLGQGPEFLIYFQGTGAADDSGLPNDRFFAVRPEGSVSTLKIQRTERGDSAVYLCASSSEGLAGVKQFFGPGTRLTVL.